The present T cell receptor (beta chain) was sequenced within a study of monozygotic twins with inflammatory bowel disease. Whole-study results and caveats: The analysis yielded no support for one strong signal or clonotype associated with IBD.

A word on this clonotype: What it recognizes is unknown.

The CDR3 spans 15 residues. CDR1 is DFQATT, CDR2 SNEGSKA, per germline (reference sequence). Using the 5' RACE reads, TCRdb records one entry per CDR3 protein without DNA. The sample data list about 210,000 distinct CDR3 sequences. The chain links TRBV20-1 to TRBJ2-3; TCRdb's D call of TRBD2 is untestable without DNA. The TCR comes from a human donor with ulcerative colitis or Crohn's disease, or a healthy co-twin of an affected twin (not recorded which). The sequenced material came from blood. CDR3 in amino acids: CSALLLAEGTDTQYF.